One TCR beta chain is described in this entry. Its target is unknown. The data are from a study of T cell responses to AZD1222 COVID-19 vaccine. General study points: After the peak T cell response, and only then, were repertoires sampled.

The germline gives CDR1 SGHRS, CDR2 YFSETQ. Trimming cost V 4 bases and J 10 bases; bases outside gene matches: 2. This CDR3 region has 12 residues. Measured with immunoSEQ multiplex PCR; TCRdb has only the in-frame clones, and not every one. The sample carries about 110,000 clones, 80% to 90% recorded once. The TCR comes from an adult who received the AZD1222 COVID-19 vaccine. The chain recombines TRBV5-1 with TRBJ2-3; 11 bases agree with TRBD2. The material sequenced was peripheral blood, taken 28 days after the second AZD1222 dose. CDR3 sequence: CASSNSGGAQYF. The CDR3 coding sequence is TGCGCCAGCAGCAATAGCGGGGGGGCGCAGTATTTT.